This T cell receptor (beta chain) was sequenced during a study of blood T cell repertoires in COVID-19. Study context: Whether acute or convalescent, the COVID-19 samples came from the United States, Italy and Spain.

The CDR3 extends over 15 amino acids. Enrollees, roughly 18 to 95 years old, lived in 24 US areas. Donors were grouped by their self-reported clinical history. Original processing notes: Amplification of reference gene primers was used by the study to estimate nucleated cell counts. Sequencing used immunoSEQ multiplex PCR; TCRdb keeps in-frame clones, though not all of them. The D gene and trimming were derived from the DNA, and the V and J assignments and clone size from that table. The profile shows around 190,000 clones, about 82% of them singletons. This chain uses TRBV21-1 with TRBJ1-3; no check of the table's D call, TRBD1, against the DNA was made. TRBV21-1 is designated a pseudogene. The TCR sequence derives from a man aged 40-55 years with acute COVID-19. The specimen sequenced was PBMCs or T cells enriched from blood (not recorded which). CDR3: CASRWPRGSGNTIYF. CDR3 coding DNA: TGTGCCAGCCGGTGGCCCAGGGGGTCTGGAAACACCATATATTTT.